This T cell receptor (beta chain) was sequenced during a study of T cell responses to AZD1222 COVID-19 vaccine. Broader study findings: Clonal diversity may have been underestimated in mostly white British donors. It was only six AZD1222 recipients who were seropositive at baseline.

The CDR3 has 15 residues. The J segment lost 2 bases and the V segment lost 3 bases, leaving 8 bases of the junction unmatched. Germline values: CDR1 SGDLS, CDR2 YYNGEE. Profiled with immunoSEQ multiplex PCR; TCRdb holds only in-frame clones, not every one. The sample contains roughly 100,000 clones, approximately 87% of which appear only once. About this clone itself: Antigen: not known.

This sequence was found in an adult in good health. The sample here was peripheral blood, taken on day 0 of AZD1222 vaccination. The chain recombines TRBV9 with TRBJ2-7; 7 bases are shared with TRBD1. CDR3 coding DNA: TGTGCCAGCAGCGCGAGACAGGGATGGGCCTACGAGCAGTACTTC. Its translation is CASSARQGWAYEQYF.